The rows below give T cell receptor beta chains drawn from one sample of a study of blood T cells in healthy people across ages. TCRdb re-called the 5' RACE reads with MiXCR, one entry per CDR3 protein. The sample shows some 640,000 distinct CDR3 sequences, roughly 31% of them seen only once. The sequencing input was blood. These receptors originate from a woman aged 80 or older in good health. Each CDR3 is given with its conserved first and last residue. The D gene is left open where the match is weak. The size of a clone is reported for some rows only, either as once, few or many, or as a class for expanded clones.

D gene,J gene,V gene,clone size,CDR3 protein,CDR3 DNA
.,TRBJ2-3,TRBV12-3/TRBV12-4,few,CASSLAVGVTADTQYF,TGTGCCAGCAGTTTAGCAGTGGGGGTGACCGCAGATACGCAGTATTTT
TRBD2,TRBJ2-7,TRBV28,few,CASSPGVAGGYEQYF,TGTGCCAGCAGCCCCGGGGTAGCGGGGGGGTACGAGCAGTACTTC
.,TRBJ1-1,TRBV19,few,CASKQGGFGNTEAFF,TGTGCCAGTAAACAGGGTGGGTTTGGGAACACTGAAGCTTTCTTT
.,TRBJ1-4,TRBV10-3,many,CAISVQGGSEKLFF,TGTGCCATCAGTGTGCAGGGCGGAAGTGAAAAACTGTTTTTT
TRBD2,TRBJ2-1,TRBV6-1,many,CASTGRDRGVRSSYNEQFF,TGTGCCAGCACGGGGAGGGACCGGGGCGTGAGAAGCTCCTACAATGAGCAGTTCTTC
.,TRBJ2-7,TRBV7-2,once,CASSLEARYEQYF,TGTGCCAGCAGCTTAGAAGCCCGCTACGAGCAGTACTTC
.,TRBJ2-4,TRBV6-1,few,CASSEFLGEAKNIQYF,TGTGCCAGCAGTGAATTTCTGGGGGAAGCCAAAAACATTCAGTACTTC
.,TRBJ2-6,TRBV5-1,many,CASSPATTGLSVLTF,TGCGCCAGCAGCCCGGCTACGACAGGACTCTCCGTCCTGACTTTC
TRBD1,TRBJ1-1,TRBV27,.,CASSETGTGVSTEAFF,TGTGCCAGCAGCGAGACCGGGACAGGGGTGAGCACTGAAGCTTTCTTT
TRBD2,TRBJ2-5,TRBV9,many,CASSRTGGWQETQYF,TGTGCCAGCAGCAGAACGGGGGGGTGGCAAGAGACCCAGTACTTC
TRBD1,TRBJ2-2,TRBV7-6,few,CASRSGTDNTGELFF,TGTGCCAGCAGGTCCGGGACAGATAACACCGGGGAGCTGTTTTTT
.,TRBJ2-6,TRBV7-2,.,CASSPQDSGANVLTF,TGTGCCAGCAGCCCCCAGGACTCTGGGGCCAACGTCCTGACTTTC
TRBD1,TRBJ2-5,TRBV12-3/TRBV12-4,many,CASSPSGQGATQYF,TGTGCCAGCAGTCCCTCGGGACAGGGCGCGACCCAGTACTTC
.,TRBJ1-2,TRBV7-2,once,CASSLGPTHNYGYTF,TGTGCCAGCAGCTTAGGGCCGACGCATAACTATGGCTACACCTTC
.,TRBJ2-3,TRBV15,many,CATSRDPISRGTDTQYF,TGTGCCACCAGCAGAGATCCTATTAGCAGGGGCACAGATACGCAGTATTTT
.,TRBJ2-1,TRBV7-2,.,CASARGARGTYNEQFF,TGTGCCAGCGCCCGGGGGGCCAGGGGGACCTACAATGAGCAGTTCTTC
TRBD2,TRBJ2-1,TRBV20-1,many,CSARAWGGSYNEQFF,TGCAGTGCTAGAGCTTGGGGGGGGTCCTACAATGAGCAGTTCTTC
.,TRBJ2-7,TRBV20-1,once,CSAPPPGTYEQYF,TGCAGTGCCCCACCCCCAGGGACCTACGAGCAGTACTTC
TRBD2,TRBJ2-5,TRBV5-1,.,CASSTSGGVIDEQYF,TGCGCCAGCAGCACTAGCGGGGGGGTTATCGATGAGCAGTACTTC
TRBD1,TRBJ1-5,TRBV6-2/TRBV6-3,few,CASSKGQGTQHF,TGTGCCAGCAGTAAAGGACAGGGTACCCAGCATTTT
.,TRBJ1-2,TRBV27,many,CASSRVGINYGYTF,TGTGCCAGCAGCCGCGTAGGGATTAACTATGGCTACACCTTC
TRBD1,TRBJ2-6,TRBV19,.,CASSLGTGGTGANVLTF,TGTGCCAGTAGCCTCGGGACAGGGGGTACTGGGGCCAACGTCCTGACTTTC
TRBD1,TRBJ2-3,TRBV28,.,CAGSRYWNRGQQDTQYF,TGTGCCGGCAGTCGCTATTGGAACAGGGGGCAGCAAGATACGCAGTATTTT
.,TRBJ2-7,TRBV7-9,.,CASSLGGPGTYEQYF,TGTGCCAGCAGCTTAGGCGGTCCAGGTACCTACGAGCAGTACTTC
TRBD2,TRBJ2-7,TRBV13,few,CASSFSGGAPYNEQYF,TGTGCCAGCAGCTTTAGCGGGGGCGCCCCTTACAATGAGCAGTACTTC
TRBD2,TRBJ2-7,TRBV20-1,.,CSALQPAGGASEQYF,TGCAGTGCTCTTCAACCAGCGGGAGGGGCGTCCGAGCAGTACTTC
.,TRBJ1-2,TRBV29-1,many,CSVMDTVYYGYTF,TGCAGCGTGATGGACACGGTATACTATGGCTACACCTTC
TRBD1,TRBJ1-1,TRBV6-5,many,CASSYLGTGVRTEAFF,TGTGCCAGCAGTTATCTCGGGACAGGGGTTCGAACTGAAGCTTTCTTT
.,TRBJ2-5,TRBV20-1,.,CSALDRRGSETQYF,TGCAGTGCCTTAGATCGGAGAGGGTCAGAGACCCAGTACTTC
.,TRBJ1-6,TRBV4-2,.,CASSQDGGADSPLHF,TGTGCCAGCAGCCAAGATGGGGGCGCGGATTCACCCCTCCACTTT
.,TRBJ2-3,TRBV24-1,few,CATSDSGVSTDTQYF,TGTGCCACCAGTGATTCGGGGGTGAGCACAGATACGCAGTATTTT
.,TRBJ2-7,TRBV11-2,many,CASSVGFTASLEQYF,TGTGCCAGCAGCGTCGGTTTTACAGCTTCGCTCGAGCAGTACTTC
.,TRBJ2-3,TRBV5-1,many,CASSLPGAERGNTQYF,TGCGCCAGCAGCCTGCCTGGAGCCGAGCGCGGGAATACGCAGTATTTT
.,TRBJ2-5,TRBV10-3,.,CAISPGPVMGVETQYF,TGTGCCATAAGCCCGGGCCCTGTGATGGGAGTTGAGACCCAGTACTTC
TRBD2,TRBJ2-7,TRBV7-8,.,CASGRGGYNEQYF,TGTGCCAGTGGGCGGGGGGGTTACAATGAGCAGTACTTC
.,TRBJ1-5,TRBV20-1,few,CSATPESGAGQPQHF,TGCAGTGCTACCCCGGAGTCGGGAGCAGGTCAGCCCCAGCATTTT
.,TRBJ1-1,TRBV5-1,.,CASRDSANTEAFF,TGCGCCAGCCGTGACAGCGCCAACACTGAAGCTTTCTTT
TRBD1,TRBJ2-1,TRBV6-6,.,CTSSYLGQGPVHERFF,TGTACCAGCAGTTACTTGGGACAGGGGCCGGTACACGAGCGGTTCTTC
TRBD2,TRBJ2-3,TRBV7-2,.,CASINRAGGDTQYF,TGTGCCAGCATCAATAGGGCGGGGGGGGATACGCAGTATTTT
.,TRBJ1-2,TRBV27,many,CASSLSIRQGYGYTF,TGTGCCAGCAGTTTATCGATCCGCCAGGGGTATGGCTACACCTTC